These 14 T cell receptor beta chains came from one sample sequenced in a study of blood T cell repertoires in COVID-19. Some clones are missing from TCRdb's copy, which holds only in-frame ones; the method was immunoSEQ multiplex PCR. The table shows about 200,000 clones, with approximately 84% occurring only once. The sequenced sample was PBMCs or T cells enriched from blood (not recorded which). The receptors stem from a man aged 40-49 years who had recovered from COVID-19.

Here the CDR3 reads CASSESREVTQYF. CDR3 DNA: TGTGCCAGCAGTGAGAGCAGGGAGGTGACCCAGTACTTC. This rearrangement joins TRBV2 to TRBJ2-5; D perhaps matches TRBD2 (6 bases). V was shortened by 3 bases and J by 7 bases, with 12 bases between the two germline ends. In germline, CDR1 is SNHLY, CDR2 FYNNEI. The CDR3 is 13 amino acids. The entire variable domain, with the rest obtained from reference TRBV2 and TRBJ2-5, is as follows: EPEVTQTPSHQVTQMGQEVILRCVPISNHLYFYWYRQILGQKVEFLVSFYNNEISEKSEIFDDQFSVERPDGSNFTLKIRSTKLEDSAMYFCASSESREVTQYFGPGTRLLVL.

The chain is built from TRBV5-1 and TRBJ1-1, with 9 bases identical to TRBD1. The CDR3 length is 16 residues. Looked up from germline, CDR1 is SGHRS and CDR2 is YFSETQ. Trimming removed 1 base from V and 6 bases from J; junction bases left unmatched: 10. The DNA of the CDR3 is TGCGCCAGCAGCTTGACCGTTAGGACAGGGGCCGCTGAAGCTTTCTTT. Its protein is CASSLTVRTGAAEAFF.

V gene TRBV18 combines with J gene TRBJ1-6; D not certain. The CDR3 covers 15 residues. CDR1 and CDR2 from the germline V gene are KGHSH and LQKENI. Trimming took off 4 bases at V and 7 bases at J, with 14 bases between the two ends. CDR3 in DNA: TGTGCCAGCTCACTCCGTGAGGGTGTGAATTCACCCCTCCACTTT. This sequence encodes CASSLREGVNSPLHF.

This chain uses TRBV18 with TRBJ2-7; weak D call: TRBD1 (6 bases). Germline CDR1 reads KGHSH; CDR2 reads LQKENI. CDR3 length: 14 residues. V shed 5 bases and J shed 2 bases, with 13 bases lying between them. The CDR3 protein is CASSWTRDTYEQYF. CDR3 sequence (DNA): TGTGCCAGCTCATGGACGAGGGACACCTACGAGCAGTACTTC.

This clone was observed once. V usage is TRBV19 and J usage is TRBJ2-7; a weak D match, TRBD1 (6 bases). The germline CDR1 and CDR2 sequences are LNHDA and SQIVND (reference sequence). The length of the CDR3 is 15 residues. Trimming removed 3 bases from V and 0 bases from J, with 12 bases in between. DNA of the CDR3: TGTGCCAGTAGTATTAGGACAGACCCCTCCTACGAGCAGTACTTC. It codes for CASSIRTDPSYEQYF.

The V and J genes are TRBV3-1 (or the pseudogene TRBV3-2) and TRBJ1-2, with D unclear. This CDR3 has 14 amino acids. V was shortened by 1 base and J by 7 bases, with 13 bases between the two germline ends. Germline CDR1 is LGHDT and CDR2 is YNNKEL (reference sequence). The DNA for the CDR3 is TGTGCCAGCAGCCAAGGGAGTAAACTATTTGGCTACACCTTC. This translates into CASSQGSKLFGYTF.

This rearrangement joins TRBV9 to TRBJ1-5, with TRBD1 matching 10 bases. The CDR3 runs 14 residues. The germline V gene encodes CDR1 SGDLS and CDR2 YYNGEE. Trimming took 5 bases from V and 4 from J; bases not matched to a gene: 3. The CDR3 loop reads CASSKGQGNQPQHF. CDR3 in DNA: TGTGCCAGCAGTAAGGGACAGGGGAATCAGCCCCAGCATTTT.

To note about this clone: The same CDR3 is also encoded by other DNA sequences in this sample. The J gene is TRBJ1-1, the V gene TRBV28; possible D gene TRBD1, 5 bases. Germline CDR1 MDHEN, CDR2 SYDVKM. This CDR3 comprises 12 residues. Trimming shortened V by 4 bases and J by 3 bases, and 6 bases separated the two germline ends. The CDR3 sequence is CASSSGDTEAFF. Written as DNA, the CDR3 is TGTGCCAGCAGTTCGGGGGACACTGAAGCTTTCTTT.

The chain recombines TRBV19 with TRBJ1-2; tentatively, D is TRBD1 (6 bases). CDR1 and CDR2 (germline): LNHDA, SQIVND (reference sequence). V was shortened by 7 bases and J by 2 bases, with 11 bases between the two germline ends. The CDR3 contains 13 residues. DNA of the CDR3: TGTGCCAGTACCTCACAGGGCAACTATGGCTACACCTTC. It specifies CASTSQGNYGYTF.

The CDR3 nucleotides read TGTGCCAGCAGCTCACGCGACAGGGACCATGAGCAGTTCTTC. It translates to CASSSRDRDHEQFF. The chain combines TRBV11-1 with TRBJ2-1, with TRBD1 identical over 7 bases. This CDR3 is 14 amino acids long. From germline, CDR1 is SGHAT and CDR2 FQDESV (reference sequence). The ends lost 4 bases at V and 8 bases at J; junction bases unmatched: 8.

The chain is built from TRBV5-1 and TRBJ1-2; 7 bases align to TRBD1. CDR3 length: 13 residues. The germline V gene has CDR1 SGHRS and CDR2 YFSETQ. V gave up 4 bases and J gave up 4 bases; unmatched junction bases: 4. The CDR3 DNA follows: TGCGCCAGCAGCCCGGGACAGACCTATGGCTACACCTTC. It translates to CASSPGQTYGYTF. Using reference TRBV5-1 and TRBJ1-2 for the parts outside the CDR3, the full variable domain is KAGVTQTPRYLIKTRGQQVTLSCSPISGHRSVSWYQQTPGQGLQFLFEYFSETQRNKGNFPGRFSGRQFSNSRSEMNVSTLELGDSALYLCASSPGQTYGYTFGSGTRLTVV.

This CDR3 is CASGSWEGRETQYF. DNA of the CDR3: TGTGCCAGCGGGTCCTGGGAGGGGCGAGAGACCCAGTACTTC. The gene calls are TRBV27 and TRBJ2-5; 7 bases are a match to TRBD2. Unmatched junction bases numbered 10, after V lost 8 bases and J lost 4 bases. The germline V gene encodes CDR1 MNHEY and CDR2 SMNVEV (reference sequence). The CDR3 has 14 amino acids.

This chain links TRBV6-5 with TRBJ1-4; TRBD1 is a possible D gene (5 bases). The germline V gene encodes CDR1 MNHEY and CDR2 SVGAGI. Trimming removed 6 bases at V and 4 bases at J, with 12 bases between. The CDR3 runs to 14 residues. CDR3: CASRLQGGNEKLFF. The CDR3 coding sequence is TGTGCCAGCAGACTGCAGGGAGGTAATGAAAAACTGTTTTTT.

The rearrangement links TRBV11-2 to TRBJ1-2, with D possibly being TRBD1 (5 bases). Germline V gene lookup returns CDR1 SGHAT and CDR2 FQNNGV. The CDR3 is 14 residues long. V was cut by 1 base and J by 3 bases, with 9 bases left in between. The CDR3 DNA follows: TGTGCCAGCAGCTTAGTCGGGGGAGACTATGGCTACACCTTC. This encodes CASSLVGGDYGYTF. The whole variable domain, remainder taken from reference TRBV11-2 and TRBJ1-2, is EAGVAQSPRYKIIEKRQSVAFWCNPISGHATLYWYQQILGQGPKLLIQFQNNGVVDDSQLPKDRFSAERLKGVDSTLKIQPAKLEDSAVYLCASSLVGGDYGYTFGSGTRLTVV.